A selection of T cell receptor beta chains follows, all from one sample in a study of blood T cells in healthy people across ages. TCRdb re-called the 5' RACE reads through MiXCR, storing one row per CDR3 protein. The table has about 1,800,000 distinct CDR3 sequences, roughly 27% seen once; the top ten hold 7.7%. The sample taken for sequencing was blood. The origin of the receptors is a woman in her twenties or thirties in good health. Each CDR3 is given with its conserved first and last residue. A D gene is named only where the DNA matches it firmly. Size tells how often a clone was seen (once, few, many) or the class of an expanded clone, and some rows leave it out.

d_call clone_size j_call v_call cdr3_nt cdr3_aa
NA many TRBJ1-2 TRBV28 TGTGCCAGCAGCGAGGGCAGGTTAGGAGGCTACACCTTC CASSEGRLGGYTF
NA NA TRBJ2-7 TRBV20-1 TGCAGTGCTAGAGTAGGCCAGGGGAATCGGAGGGAGCAGTACTTC CSARVGQGNRREQYF
TRBD2 few TRBJ2-7 TRBV7-2 TGTGCCAGCAGCTTAGCTGCGACTAGCGGGGGTGGAGTCTACGAGCAGTACTTC CASSLAATSGGGVYEQYF
NA NA TRBJ2-7 TRBV7-9 TGTGCCAGCAGACAACGAGATACTAGTAACGAGCAGTACTTC CASRQRDTSNEQYF
NA few TRBJ2-2 TRBV7-2 TGTGCCAGCAGCTTAGGTGTTAGTCCGGAGCTGTTTTTT CASSLGVSPELFF
TRBD1 many TRBJ1-5 TRBV11-2 TGTGCCAGCAGCTCCGGGACAGGGGGAGATCAGCCCCAGCATTTT CASSSGTGGDQPQHF
TRBD2 few TRBJ2-1 TRBV14 TGTGCCAGCAGCTCGGGACTAGCCCCCCAGCAGTTCTTC CASSSGLAPQQFF
TRBD1 many TRBJ2-1 TRBV6-6 TGTGCCAGCAGTGACCCAGGGGGAGCCTACAATGAGCAGTTCTTC CASSDPGGAYNEQFF
TRBD1 NA TRBJ1-2 TRBV10-2 TGCGCCAGTTACGGGACAGGAAAGGACTATGGCTACACCTTC CASYGTGKDYGYTF
NA NA TRBJ1-1 TRBV28 TGTGCCAGCAGTTTAATGGGGGGGCTCGCTGAAGCTTTCTTT CASSLMGGLAEAFF
NA many TRBJ2-3 TRBV4-3 TGCGCCAGCAGCCAAGATAGGGCCGGAAGCACAGATACGCAGTATTTT CASSQDRAGSTDTQYF
NA once TRBJ2-1 TRBV20-1 TGCGGTGCTAGAGATGCGGTAAAGGGTAGCTCCTACAATGAGCAGTTCTTC CGARDAVKGSSYNEQFF
NA few TRBJ2-6 TRBV29-1 TGCAGCGTTTACGGCTCTGGGGCCAACGTCCTGACTTTC CSVYGSGANVLTF
NA many TRBJ2-7 TRBV5-1 TGCGCCAGCAGCACTGCCGGGATCTCCTACGAGCAGTACTTC CASSTAGISYEQYF
NA few TRBJ2-5 TRBV7-6 TGTGCCAGCAGCTTAGAAGGCCCCATATCCCAGTACTTC CASSLEGPISQYF
TRBD2 many TRBJ2-7 TRBV30 TGTGCCTGGAGATGGCGGGAGGGGACTTACGAGCAGTACTTC CAWRWREGTYEQYF
NA NA TRBJ1-3 TRBV5-1 TGCGCCAGCAGCTCGACCCCCCCGACAGACTCTGGAAACACCATATATTTT CASSSTPPTDSGNTIYF
TRBD2 NA TRBJ2-1 TRBV4-1 TGCGCCAGCAGCCGGGGGGGACTAGCTCAGCTCGGGAATGAGCAGTTCTTC CASSRGGLAQLGNEQFF
NA NA TRBJ1-3 TRBV10-3 TGTGCCATCAGTGAGTGGACGAACACCATATATTTT CAISEWTNTIYF
TRBD2 NA TRBJ2-2 TRBV12-3/TRBV12-4 TGTGCCAGCAGTCCGTCCGTTGGCGGGGGTGAGAGGGAGCTGTTTTTT CASSPSVGGGERELFF
NA few TRBJ1-2 TRBV28 TGTGCCAGCAGCGAACCCAGTCCGGATAGTGGTGGCTACACCTTC CASSEPSPDSGGYTF
TRBD1 NA TRBJ1-5 TRBV7-2 TGTGCCAGCAGCCCAACAGGACAGGAGCCCCAGCATTTT CASSPTGQEPQHF